This TCR beta chain was recovered during a study of T-cell reconstitution after alpha-beta-depleted transplantation in children. Germline values: CDR1 LGHNT, CDR2 FRNRAP. The junction had 3 bases not matched to a gene; V was cut back by 1 base and J by 3 bases. The CDR3 sequence is 14 residues long. Molecular barcoding with unique molecular identifiers was used for the TCRbeta library. TCRdb used MiXCR to reprocess the PCR reads, holding one entry per CDR3 protein. The profile shows 500,000 or so distinct CDR3 sequences, about an eighth of them singletons. Study outcomes and limitations: Among T cells one year after transplant, newly produced cells accounted for most counts and diversity.

In regard to this clonotype: Its antigen is as yet unknown.

The chain uses TRBV12-5 and TRBJ2-7; TRBD1 agrees at 7 bases. The sequence came from a female patient aged 2-9 years who had a stem cell transplant for aplastic anemia, so the T cells may come from the graft donor. Here the sequenced sample was PBMCs, mostly from graft donor cells, taken 180 days after TCRalphabeta/CD19-depleted stem cell transplant. CDR3 coding DNA: TGTGCTAGTGGTTTGGGACAGGGAAGCTACGAGCAGTACTTC. It translates to CASGLGQGSYEQYF.